Sequencing of this T cell receptor (beta chain) was carried out in a study of T cells in localized non-small cell lung cancer (dated by TCRdb to between 2020 and 2021). A note on the overall study: The study analyzed T cell repertoires of under 250 early-stage NSCLC patients, comparing tumors and uninvolved tumor-adjacent lungs. The cohort was made up of around 220 treatment-naive NSCLC patients whose localized lung tumors had been resected. The mean age of the NSCLC patients was under 70 years, with 130 or so men and over 100 women. The research as a whole found: A median of approximately 62 of the top 100 tumor clones turned up in the paired uninvolved adjacent lung, and about 28 of those clones also ranked among the top 100 of that same adjacent lung. Multi-region tumor sequencing was not performed, so intratumor heterogeneity could not be excluded. Uninvolved tumor-adjacent lung showed the highest T cell clonality, higher than tumor, which suggests more focused antigenic responses in the uninvolved tumor-adjacent lung. Since the design was exploratory, TCR variables were selected using unadjusted p-values with no false-discovery rate correction. Higher T cell density in blood was associated with longer overall survival, whereas higher clonality in adjacent lung was associated with shorter survival.

To note about this clone: Its cognate antigen has yet to be identified. Base qualities are not at hand, and no much larger clone is one base apart.

At diagnosis, peripheral blood, uninvolved tumor-adjacent lung and tumor were collected and stored as a combination of fresh-frozen and FFPE material. For TCR repertoire profiling, the blood samples were analyzed as peripheral blood mononuclear cells. The germline V gene (reference sequence) provides CDR1 LNHDA and CDR2 SQIVND. Trimming removed 6 bases from V and 4 bases from J; the gene matches leave 4 bases unexplained. The CDR3, cysteine through phenylalanine, is 15 amino acids long. Here the CDR3 DNA is all that survives: 45 bases in frame from base 1. The immunoSEQ Assay was used to sequence TCR beta CDR3 regions from DNA. As for how the authors treated the data: T cell density was computed as TCR beta template counts normalized to usable DNA estimated by amplifying housekeeping genes. Richness was estimated using the preseqR package, with extrapolation to 400,000 templates for PBMC samples and to 120,000 templates for tissue samples. Clonality was calculated as one minus Pielou's evenness. Tissue-enriched TCRs were identified through differential abundance testing performed on productive amino-acid clonotypes, with a minimum total count of 5 and an alpha of 0.1. The Jaccard Index and the Morisita Overlap Index were used to measure repertoire overlap between compartments. TCR beta CDR3s were clustered by GLIPH together with public tetramer-defined viral CDR3s, and at least three viral sequences plus V-gene enrichment were required for viral motifs. TCRdb stores this immuneACCESS table with in-frame sequences only. Part of the clones is absent; in the studies checked, under half of the shortfall reflects unresolved V genes, and no reason is known for the rest. V, J and clone size are taken as reported in that table, and D and trimming were inferred from the DNA itself. Across this sample there are over 70,000 clones, with about 90% seen only once. Roughly a fifth of the sample is held by the ten biggest clonotypes.

The receptor was derived from a male donor at least 60 years old with stage III squamous cell lung carcinoma. Here the sequenced sample was peripheral blood, taken before any cancer treatment. The chain is assembled from TRBV19 and TRBJ2-2, with TRBD1 identical over 11 junction bases. The CDR3 has the sequence CASRSGTGGTGELFF. The DNA sequence is TGTGCCAGTAGATCCGGGACAGGGGGCACCGGGGAGCTGTTTTTT.